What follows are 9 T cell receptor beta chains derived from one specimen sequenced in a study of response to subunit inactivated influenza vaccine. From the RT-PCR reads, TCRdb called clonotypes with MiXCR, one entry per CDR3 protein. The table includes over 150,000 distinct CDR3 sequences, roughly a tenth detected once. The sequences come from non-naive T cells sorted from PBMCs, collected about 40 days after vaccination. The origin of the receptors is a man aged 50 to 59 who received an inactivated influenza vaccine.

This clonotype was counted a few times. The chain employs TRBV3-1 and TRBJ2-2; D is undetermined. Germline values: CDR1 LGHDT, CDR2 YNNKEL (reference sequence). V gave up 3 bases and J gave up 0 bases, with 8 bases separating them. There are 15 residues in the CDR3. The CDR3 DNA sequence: TGTGCCAGCAGCCAGCGCCCGGCGAACACCGGGGAGCTGTTTTTT. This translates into CASSQRPANTGELFF.

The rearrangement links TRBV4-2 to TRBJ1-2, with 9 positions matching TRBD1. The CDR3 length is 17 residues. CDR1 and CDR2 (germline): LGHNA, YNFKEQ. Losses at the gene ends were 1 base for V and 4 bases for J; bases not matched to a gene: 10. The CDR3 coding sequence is TGTGCCAGCAGCCAAGGAGTAGGACAGGGGCTCCCCTATGGCTACACCTTC. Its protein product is CASSQGVGQGLPYGYTF.

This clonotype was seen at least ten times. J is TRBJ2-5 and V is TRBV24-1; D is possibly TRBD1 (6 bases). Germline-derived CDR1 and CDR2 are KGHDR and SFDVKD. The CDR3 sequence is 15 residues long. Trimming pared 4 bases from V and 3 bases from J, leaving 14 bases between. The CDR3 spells CATSDPTGAKETQYF. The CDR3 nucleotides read TGTGCCACCAGTGACCCGACAGGAGCAAAAGAGACCCAGTACTTC.

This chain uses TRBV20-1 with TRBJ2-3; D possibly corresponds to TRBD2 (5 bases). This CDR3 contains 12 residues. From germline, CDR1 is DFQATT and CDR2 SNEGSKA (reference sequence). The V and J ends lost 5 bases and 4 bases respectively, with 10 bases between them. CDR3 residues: CSALRAPDTQYF. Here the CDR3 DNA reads TGCAGTGCTCTGAGGGCCCCAGATACGCAGTATTTT.

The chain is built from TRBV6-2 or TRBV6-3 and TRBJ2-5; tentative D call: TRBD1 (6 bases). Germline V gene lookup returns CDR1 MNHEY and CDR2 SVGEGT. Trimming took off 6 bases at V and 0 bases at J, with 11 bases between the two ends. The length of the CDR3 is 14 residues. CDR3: CASRGDINQETQYF. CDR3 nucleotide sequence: TGTGCCAGCAGGGGGGACATCAACCAAGAGACCCAGTACTTC.

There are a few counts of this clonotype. The CDR3 sequence: CSASRGGNTGELFF. CDR3 DNA sequence: TGCAGTGCGTCCAGGGGCGGGAACACCGGGGAGCTGTTTTTT. The chain combines TRBV20-1 with TRBJ2-2, with D possibly TRBD1 on 6 matching bases. The CDR3 length is 14 residues. V was pared by 6 bases and J by 1 base, with 12 bases between. Germline lookup yields CDR1 DFQATT and CDR2 SNEGSKA (reference sequence).

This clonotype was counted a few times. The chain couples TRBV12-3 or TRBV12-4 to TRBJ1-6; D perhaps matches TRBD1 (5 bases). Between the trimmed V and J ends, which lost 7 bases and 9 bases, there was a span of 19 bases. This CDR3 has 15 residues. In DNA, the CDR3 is TGTGCCAGCACCTCTGGGGGGGTGATGGGTTCACCCCTCCACTTT. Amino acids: CASTSGGVMGSPLHF.

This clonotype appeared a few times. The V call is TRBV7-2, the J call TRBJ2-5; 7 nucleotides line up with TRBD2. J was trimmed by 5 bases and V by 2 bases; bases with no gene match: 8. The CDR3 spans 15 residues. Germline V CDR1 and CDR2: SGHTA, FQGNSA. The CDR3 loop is CASSLYAGVGETQYF. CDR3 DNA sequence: TGTGCCAGCAGCTTATACGCGGGGGTGGGGGAGACCCAGTACTTC.

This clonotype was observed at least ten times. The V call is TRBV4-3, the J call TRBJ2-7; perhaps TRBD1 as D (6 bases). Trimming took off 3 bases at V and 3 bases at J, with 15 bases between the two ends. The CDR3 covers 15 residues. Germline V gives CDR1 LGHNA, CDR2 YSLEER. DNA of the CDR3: TGCGCCAGCAGCCAGACTCGGACAGACTACTACGAGCAGTACTTC. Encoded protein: CASSQTRTDYYEQYF.